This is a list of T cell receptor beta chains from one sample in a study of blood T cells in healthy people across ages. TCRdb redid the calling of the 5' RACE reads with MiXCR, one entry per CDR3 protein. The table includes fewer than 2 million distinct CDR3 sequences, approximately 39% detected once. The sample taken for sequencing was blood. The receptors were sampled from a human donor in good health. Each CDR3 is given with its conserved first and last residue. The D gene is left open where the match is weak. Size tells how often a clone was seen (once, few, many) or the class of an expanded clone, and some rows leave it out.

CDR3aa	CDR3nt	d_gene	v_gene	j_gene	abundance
CSAPGGGGQPQHF	TGCAGTGCTCCAGGGGGAGGTGGTCAGCCCCAGCATTTT	TRBD1	TRBV20-1	TRBJ1-5	NA
CSAIKYVDRWVGGQPQHF	TGCAGTGCTATTAAATACGTTGATAGATGGGTAGGTGGTCAGCCCCAGCATTTT	NA	TRBV20-1	TRBJ1-5	few
CSGQGDLNTGELFF	TGCTCGGGACAGGGGGACCTCAACACCGGGGAGCTGTTTTTT	TRBD1	TRBV20-1	TRBJ2-2	NA
CATSRDLVARSYEQYF	TGTGCCACCAGCAGAGACCTAGTGGCCAGATCTTACGAGCAGTACTTC	NA	TRBV15	TRBJ2-7	few
CASSFPARTDTQYF	TGTGCCAGCAGCTTCCCGGCTCGCACAGATACGCAGTATTTT	NA	TRBV7-2	TRBJ2-3	few
CSARQDIQQETQYF	TGCAGTGCTAGACAGGACATACAACAAGAGACCCAGTACTTC	NA	TRBV20-1	TRBJ2-5	NA
CAWSVLGQPQHF	TGTGCCTGGAGTGTGCTGGGACAGCCCCAGCATTTT	NA	TRBV30	TRBJ1-5	few
CASSLLTRFNTEAFF	TGTGCCAGCAGTTTACTAACACGGTTTAACACTGAAGCTTTCTTT	NA	TRBV28	TRBJ1-1	NA
CASSLRQMNTEAFF	TGTGCCAGCAGTTTACGGCAGATGAACACTGAAGCTTTCTTT	NA	TRBV12-3/TRBV12-4	TRBJ1-1	few
CASSLAGGRLEQYF	TGTGCCAGCAGCTTAGCGGGGGGTCGACTCGAGCAGTACTTC	TRBD2	TRBV13	TRBJ2-7	NA
CASSVGSTGELFF	TGTGCCAGCAGCGTAGGGTCCACCGGGGAGCTGTTTTTT	NA	TRBV9	TRBJ2-2	NA
CSALPGTGAGYTF	TGCAGTGCTCTCCCCGGGACAGGGGCTGGCTACACCTTC	TRBD1	TRBV20-1	TRBJ1-2	NA
CASSSLLTTDTQYF	TGTGCCAGCAGCTCTTTATTAACCACAGATACGCAGTATTTT	NA	TRBV7-2	TRBJ2-3	NA
CSVERGGIDTQYF	TGCAGCGTGGAGCGGGGGGGAATTGATACGCAGTATTTT	TRBD2	TRBV29-1	TRBJ2-3	few
CATLGQDPPEVYGYTF	TGTGCCACCCTCGGACAGGACCCACCCGAAGTTTATGGCTACACCTTC	TRBD1	TRBV6-6	TRBJ1-2	many
CASSQAEWIGPDTGTQYF	TGTGCCAGCAGCCAGGCGGAGTGGATCGGCCCGGACACGGGGACCCAGTACTTC	NA	TRBV5-5	TRBJ2-5	NA
CASSYSRTGLAKNIQYF	TGTGCCAGCAGTTACTCTCGGACAGGTCTAGCCAAAAACATTCAGTACTTC	TRBD1	TRBV6-2/TRBV6-3	TRBJ2-4	NA
CSAPRGWGGYTF	TGCAGTGCGCCAAGGGGGTGGGGTGGCTACACCTTC	NA	TRBV20-1	TRBJ1-2	few
CSVGRDSGETQYF	TGCAGCGTTGGTAGGGACTCCGGGGAGACCCAGTACTTC	NA	TRBV29-1	TRBJ2-5	few
CSATTEVSYEQYF	TGCAGTGCTACGACAGAAGTCTCCTACGAGCAGTACTTC	NA	TRBV20-1	TRBJ2-7	few
CASSRTAGNSPLHF	TGTGCCAGCAGTAGGACAGCGGGAAATTCACCCCTCCACTTT	NA	TRBV12-3/TRBV12-4	TRBJ1-6	many
CASSQVGGSYNSPLHF	TGCGCCAGCAGCCAAGTGGGAGGATCCTATAATTCACCCCTCCACTTT	NA	TRBV4-1	TRBJ1-6	few
CASSLELAANSPLHF	TGTGCCAGCAGCTTAGAACTCGCGGCGAATTCACCCCTCCACTTT	NA	TRBV11-1	TRBJ1-6	few
CSARRSGLVGGTQYF	TGCAGTGCTCGCCGTAGCGGCCTGGTTGGGGGTACGCAGTATTTT	NA	TRBV20-1	TRBJ2-3	NA
CASGLVLGSSYNEQFF	TGTGCTAGTGGTTTGGTTCTGGGGTCCTCCTACAATGAGCAGTTCTTC	NA	TRBV12-5	TRBJ2-1	few
CASRSGTSGIADTQYF	TGTGCCAGCAGATCCGGGACTAGCGGGATCGCAGATACGCAGTATTTT	TRBD2	TRBV12-3/TRBV12-4	TRBJ2-3	NA
CASSPRTSGDPNEQFF	TGTGCCAGCAGCCCACGGACTAGCGGGGATCCTAATGAGCAGTTCTTC	TRBD2	TRBV11-3	TRBJ2-1	NA
CASSQVTATEAFF	TGCGCCAGCAGCCAAGTAACAGCCACTGAAGCTTTCTTT	NA	TRBV4-1	TRBJ1-1	NA
CASSPDDTDYEQYF	TGTGCCAGCAGCCCGGATGACACCGACTACGAGCAGTACTTC	NA	TRBV11-1	TRBJ2-7	few